Listed below are T cell receptor beta chains from one sample, sequenced in a study of shared clonotypes between healthy human individuals. Only in-frame clones appear in the TCRdb table, and some are missing; sequencing was by immunoSEQ multiplex PCR. The table shows some 2,000,000 clones, with about 94% occurring only once. The sequenced sample was naive CD8+ T cells sorted from blood. These receptors were collected from a man younger than 35 in good health. Each CDR3 is given with its conserved first and last residue. D genes are given only for firm matches. Size is omitted from some rows. Given values are once, few, many or a class for expanded clones.

J gene	V gene	clone size	D gene	CDR3 protein	CDR3 DNA
TRBJ2-2	TRBV4-3	.	.	CASSPGPGAVGVGLFF	TGCGCCAGCAGTCCAGGACCGGGGGCCGTTGGGGTGGGGCTGTTTTTT
TRBJ1-6	TRBV28	.	.	CASSLEQGLDSPLHF	TGTGCCAGCAGTCTTGAGCAGGGGTTGGATTCACCCCTCCACTTT
TRBJ2-7	TRBV5-1	.	.	CASSLADKAYEQYF	TGCGCCAGCAGCTTGGCGGACAAAGCCTACGAGCAGTACTTC
TRBJ1-2	TRBV19	.	.	CASSIDRGYTF	TGTGCCAGTAGTATAGATCGAGGCTACACCTTC
TRBJ2-1	TRBV7-6	.	.	CASSLARGEQFF	TGTGCCAGCAGCTTAGCGCGTGGTGAGCAGTTCTTC
TRBJ2-3	TRBV6-1	.	TRBD1	CASSEGYRGADTQYF	TGTGCCAGCAGTGAAGGGTACAGGGGGGCAGATACGCAGTATTTT
TRBJ2-7	TRBV5-4	once	.	CASSLDGTYEQYF	TGTGCCAGCAGCTTGGACGGGACCTACGAGCAGTACTTC
TRBJ2-2	TRBV19	.	.	CASSYGQNTGELFF	TGTGCCAGTAGCTACGGACAGAACACCGGGGAGCTGTTTTTT
TRBJ2-3	TRBV6-1	.	.	CASGDSRTDTQYF	TGTGCCAGCGGGGACTCACGCACAGATACGCAGTATTTT
TRBJ2-7	TRBV30	.	TRBD2	CAWSGLDSGRYEQYF	TGTGCCTGGAGTGGGTTGGATAGCGGGCGCTACGAGCAGTACTTC
TRBJ1-3	TRBV5-5	.	.	CASSLDSNSGNTIYF	TGTGCCAGCAGCTTGGACAGTAACTCTGGAAACACCATATATTTT
TRBJ1-6	TRBV19	.	TRBD1	CASSSGAGQYTSPLHF	TGTGCCAGTAGTAGCGGGGCGGGACAGTACACTTCACCCCTCCACTTT
TRBJ1-2	TRBV10-3	once	TRBD1	CAISESGDREIYGYTF	TGTGCCATCAGTGAGTCGGGAGACAGGGAGATCTATGGCTACACCTTC
TRBJ1-1	TRBV4-3	.	.	CASSQNTEAFF	TGCGCCAGCAGCCAAAACACTGAAGCTTTCTTT
TRBJ1-2	TRBV28	.	TRBD1	CASISDSGTVYYTF	TGTGCCAGTATATCGGATAGCGGGACAGTGTACTACACCTTC
TRBJ2-7	TRBV4-1	.	TRBD1	CASSQDRTGQGAYEQYF	TGCGCCAGCAGCCAAGATCGAACGGGACAGGGCGCCTACGAGCAGTACTTC
TRBJ2-3	TRBV9	.	.	CASKADSTDTQYF	TGTGCCAGCAAAGCGGACAGCACAGATACGCAGTATTTT
TRBJ2-7	TRBV4-1	.	TRBD1	CASSLSAGGLSSYEQYF	TGCGCCAGCAGCCTCTCGGCAGGGGGTTTGAGCTCCTACGAGCAGTACTTC
TRBJ2-5	TRBV7-2	.	.	CASSEDTASGQETQYF	TGTGCCAGCAGCGAGGACACAGCCTCGGGGCAAGAGACCCAGTACTTC
TRBJ2-5	TRBV7-8	.	.	CASSRRDQQETQYF	TGTGCCAGCAGCCGCCGGGACCAACAAGAGACCCAGTACTTC
TRBJ1-1	TRBV10-3	once	.	CAISESGGGAEAFF	TGTGCCATCAGTGAGTCGGGAGGTGGGGCTGAAGCTTTCTTT
TRBJ2-1	TRBV27	.	TRBD2	CASTGLAGDNEQFF	TGTGCCAGCACCGGACTAGCGGGGGACAATGAGCAGTTCTTC
TRBJ2-1	TRBV28	.	TRBD1	CASSPTGAYNEQFF	TGTGCCAGCAGCCCGACAGGGGCATACAATGAGCAGTTCTTC
TRBJ1-4	TRBV4-3	.	TRBD1	CASSQDGEGTGPKLFF	TGCGCCAGCAGCCAGGACGGAGAGGGGACAGGGCCAAAACTGTTTTTT
TRBJ2-5	TRBV28	.	TRBD2	CASRSTGTSGNQETQYF	TGTGCCAGCAGATCGACCGGGACTAGCGGCAACCAAGAGACCCAGTACTTC
TRBJ2-7	TRBV29-1	.	TRBD2	CSVEGTSGSYEQYF	TGCAGCGTTGAGGGTACTAGCGGCTCCTACGAGCAGTACTTC
TRBJ2-5	TRBV9	.	TRBD2	CASSVSSGGETQYF	TGTGCCAGCAGCGTATCCAGCGGGGGGGAGACCCAGTACTTC
TRBJ1-1	TRBV30	.	.	CAWSVRHNTEVFF	TGTGCCTGGAGTGTTAGGCACAACACTGAAGTTTTCTTT
TRBJ1-1	TRBV9	.	.	CASGGGSEAFF	TGTGCCAGCGGAGGGGGTTCTGAAGCTTTCTTT
TRBJ2-1	TRBV13	.	.	CASSTDPGTPYNEQFF	TGTGCCAGCAGCACGGACCCCGGGACACCTTACAATGAGCAGTTCTTC
TRBJ2-7	TRBV4-3	.	TRBD2	CASSQDLRLASYEQYF	TGCGCCAGCAGCCAAGATCTCAGACTAGCCTCCTACGAGCAGTACTTC
TRBJ1-2	TRBV4-2	.	.	CASSYRVGVGDGYTF	TGTGCCAGCAGCTACAGGGTTGGGGTCGGGGATGGCTACACCTTC
TRBJ2-7	TRBV6-1	.	.	CASSPTGGLSYEQYF	TGTGCCAGCAGTCCAACCGGAGGACTTTCCTACGAGCAGTACTTC
TRBJ1-5	TRBV28	.	.	CASSLWVGEGQPQHF	TGTGCCAGCAGTTTATGGGTAGGGGAAGGTCAGCCCCAGCATTTT
TRBJ1-1	TRBV30	.	TRBD1	CACLTGENTEAFF	TGTGCCTGTTTAACAGGGGAGAACACTGAAGCTTTCTTT
TRBJ1-1	TRBV9	.	.	CASSVEWGNTEAFF	TGTGCCAGCAGCGTAGAGTGGGGGAACACTGAAGCTTTCTTT
TRBJ2-3	TRBV10-1	.	.	CASSDDSSTDTQYF	TGCGCCAGCAGTGATGATTCCTCCACAGATACGCAGTATTTT
TRBJ2-7	TRBV27	.	TRBD1	CASSLVWTGDGYEQYF	TGTGCCAGCAGTTTGGTCTGGACAGGGGACGGGTACGAGCAGTACTTC
TRBJ1-6	TRBV13	.	.	CASSSTAAINSPLHF	TGTGCCAGCAGCTCGACAGCAGCGATTAATTCACCCCTCCACTTT
TRBJ2-7	TRBV6-6	once	.	CASSYGREYEQYF	TGTGCCAGCAGTTATGGGCGAGAGTACGAGCAGTACTTC
TRBJ2-2	TRBV10-1	.	TRBD2	CASSALAAGTGELFF	TGCGCCAGCAGTGCGCTAGCGGCGGGCACCGGGGAGCTGTTTTTT
TRBJ2-2	TRBV6-5	.	.	CASSYLQGPGELFF	TGTGCCAGCAGTTACCTACAGGGTCCCGGGGAGCTGTTTTTT
TRBJ1-4	TRBV6-5	.	.	CASSYFRGANEKLFF	TGTGCCAGCAGTTACTTCCGTGGGGCTAATGAAAAACTGTTTTTT